This TCR beta chain emerged from a study of cytomegalovirus exposure and HLA in healthy donors. This clone was detected only once. What it recognizes is unknown. Study conclusions and caveats: What TCR beta sequences reportedly achieved was accurate prediction of HLA-A and HLA-B alleles in most subjects. Reportedly, diagnosis of cytomegalovirus status by the classifier showed high specificity and sensitivity.

Trimming pared 6 bases from V and 6 bases from J, leaving 12 bases between. The CDR3 length is 13 residues. Germline loops: CDR1 SGHAT, CDR2 FQDESV (reference sequence). In nominal health when sampled, donors likely had unrecorded immune exposures nonetheless. PCR was performed using 60 Vbeta and 13 Jbeta primers. Under the authors' procedure: Approximately 9.9 million of 65 million to 95 million unique TCR beta chains were shared, per a later count. Here immunoSEQ multiplex PCR was the method, and the copy in TCRdb shows in-frame clones only, minus some. That table furnishes V, J and clone size, whereas the DNA furnished D and trimming. The profile shows hundreds of thousands of clones, roughly 79% of them singletons.

The sequencing sample was made of PBMCs. V usage is TRBV11-1 and J usage is TRBJ2-1, with D tentatively TRBD2 (6 bases). The sequence was collected from a man between 18 and 35 years old in good health and CMV-seronegative. The CDR3 is CASRIETSNEQFF. The CDR3 DNA follows: TGTGCCAGCAGGATAGAGACTAGCAATGAGCAGTTCTTC.